This T cell receptor beta chain was obtained from a study of regulatory T cells in long-lasting Graves disease. CDR3 size: 12 residues. Germline-derived CDR1 and CDR2 are MDHEN and SYDVKM. Building the TCR beta libraries relied on iRepertoire HTBI primers, and CDR3 regions underwent Arm-PCR. TCRdb re-derived calls from the multiplex PCR reads in MiXCR, one entry per CDR3 protein. The data contain roughly 500,000 distinct CDR3 sequences, 9.5% to 15% of them singletons. This sample's time point: newly diagnosed GD, antithyroid drugs for less than 3 months. Making the TCR library involved RNA that had been extracted from PBMCs. Concerning this clonotype: Relative to the germline gene, one junction end is altered; a read error may explain this.

The sample was also reused in another study, on T cells in Graves' hyperthyroidism and ophthalmopathy.

The J gene is TRBJ2-1, the V gene TRBV28; D remains ambiguous. Sequences were derived from peripheral blood mononuclear cells (PBMCs), sampled at new diagnosis, from a patient treated with antithyroid drugs. The TCR originated in a woman aged 25 to 39 with Graves disease. As DNA, the CDR3 is TGTGCCAGCAGTTTGACTTACAATGAGCGGTTCTTC. This gives the protein CASSLTYNERFF.